These 19 T cell receptor beta chains were all obtained from the same sample, sequenced in a study of T cells after posttransplantation cyclophosphamide. Clones were sequenced by immunoSEQ multiplex PCR, and TCRdb holds only the in-frame ones, with some missing. This sample comprises under 40,000 clones, none seen once only. The sequenced material came from PBMCs. These receptors came from a woman between 50 and 59 years old in good health and a related stem cell transplant donor.

This clone has at least ten counts. The rearrangement links TRBV7-3 to TRBJ2-1; TRBD1 agrees at 7 bases. The CDR3 is 15 residues long. CDR1 and CDR2 (germline): SGHTA, FQGTGA. V shed 5 bases, J shed 7 bases, and the junction held 11 bases outside the gene matches. CDR3 region: CASSPRVTGKNEQFF. The CDR3 nucleotides are TGTGCCAGCAGCCCCCGGGTGACAGGGAAAAATGAGCAGTTCTTC.

In this sample, this clone turned up many times. The chain is built from TRBV10-3 and TRBJ1-1; D not resolved. V was clipped by 2 bases and J by 3 bases, with 19 bases between them. From germline, CDR1 is ENHRY and CDR2 SYGVKD. CDR3 length: 17 residues. CDR3 bases: TGTGCCATCAGTGAGAGGTATCAAGGCGGGTTGGACACTGAAGCTTTCTTT. Its protein product is CAISERYQGGLDTEAFF.

This clone was seen only a few times. The chain couples TRBV30 to TRBJ2-2; 7 bases agree with TRBD2. Germline CDR1 and CDR2: GTSNPN and SVGIG (reference sequence). J was trimmed by 4 bases and V by 4 bases; bases with no gene match: 6. The length of the CDR3 is 14 residues. CDR3 nucleotide sequence: TGTGCCTGGAATGAACGGGGGGTCACCGGGGAGCTGTTTTTT. This gives the protein CAWNERGVTGELFF.

This clone was found many times. The chain employs TRBV6-5 and TRBJ1-5; D unclear. The germline V gene encodes CDR1 MNHEY and CDR2 SVGAGI. V was trimmed by 3 bases and J by 7 bases, leaving 16 bases between them. The CDR3 sequence is 15 residues long. DNA for the CDR3: TGTGCCAGCAGTTATTCGGGGTTATTTGAGCAGCCCCAGCATTTT. Translation gives CASSYSGLFEQPQHF.

This clone was counted ten times or more. V is TRBV18 and J is TRBJ2-1; weak D call: TRBD1 (5 bases). The ends were cut back, 5 bases at V and 3 bases at J, with 14 bases in the middle. The CDR3 is 15 amino acids. CDR1 is KGHSH and CDR2 is LQKENI in the germline V gene. CDR3 DNA: TGTGCCAGCTCAACCAGGGCCGTGGTCTACAATGAGCAGTTCTTC. This gives the protein CASSTRAVVYNEQFF. Complete variable domain (other parts from reference TRBV18 and TRBJ2-1): NAGVMQNPRHLVRRRGQEARLRCSPMKGHSHVYWYRQLPEEGLKFMVYLQKENIIDESGMPKERFSAEFPKEGPSILRIQQVVRGDSAAYFCASSTRAVVYNEQFFGPGTRLTVL.

This clone came up many times. The rearrangement uses TRBV24-1 and TRBJ2-7, with TRBD2 as a possible D gene (6 bases). This CDR3 has 16 residues. The V gene lost 5 bases and the J gene lost 3 bases, with 19 bases spanning the gap. CDR1 is KGHDR, CDR2 SFDVKD, per germline. This chain's CDR3 is CATSAPGLKGLYEQYF. In DNA form, the CDR3 reads TGTGCCACCAGTGCCCCGGGACTCAAGGGTCTCTACGAGCAGTACTTC.

The V gene is TRBV9, the J gene TRBJ2-3; a possible D gene is TRBD1 (5 bases). V was trimmed by 0 bases and J by 1 base, leaving 15 bases between them. Germline CDR1 reads SGDLS; CDR2 reads YYNGEE. The CDR3 loop spans 17 amino acids. This CDR3 is CASSVGRGPFGTDTQYF. The CDR3 DNA sequence: TGTGCCAGCAGCGTAGGTAGGGGCCCTTTCGGCACAGATACGCAGTATTTT.

This clone was detected a few times. The chain has TRBV25-1 and TRBJ1-5; possibly TRBD1 for D (5 bases). This CDR3 spans 15 amino acids. The V end was cut by 1 base, the J end by 4 bases, with 11 bases between. Germline lookup yields CDR1 MGHDK and CDR2 SYGVNS. CDR3 bases: TGTGCCAGCAGTGAATCCGGGGGGGGGAATCAGCCCCAGCATTTT. The encoded protein is CASSESGGGNQPQHF. Full variable domain (missing parts from reference TRBV25-1 and TRBJ1-5): EADIYQTPRYLVIGTGKKITLECSQTMGHDKMYWYQQDPGMELHLIHYSYGVNSTEKGDLSSESTVSRIRTEHFPLTLESARPSHTSQYLCASSESGGGNQPQHFGDGTRLSIL.

This clone was counted many times. V gene TRBV6-2 or TRBV6-3 combines with J gene TRBJ2-7, with 14 bases lining up with TRBD2. This CDR3 has 15 amino acids. Trimming took 0 bases from V and 6 from J; bases not matched to a gene: 1. Per the germline V gene, CDR1 is MNHEY and CDR2 is SVGEGT. CDR3 in DNA: TGTGCCAGCAGTTACTCGGGGACTAGCGGGAGCGAGCAGTACTTC. Translating it yields CASSYSGTSGSEQYF.

There are many counts of this clone. CDR3 in amino acids: CASSLKTTYNEQFF. The CDR3 DNA follows: TGTGCCAGCAGTTTAAAGACTACCTACAATGAGCAGTTCTTC. The rearrangement uses TRBV28 and TRBJ2-1; perhaps TRBD2 as D (5 bases). CDR3 length: 14 amino acids. V lost 2 bases and J 2 bases, leaving 7 bases between the germline ends. Germline CDR1 reads MDHEN; CDR2 reads SYDVKM.

The rearrangement links TRBV30 to TRBJ1-5; no firm D call. Trimming pared 3 bases from V and 2 bases from J, leaving 11 bases between. There are 14 residues in the CDR3. In germline, CDR1 is GTSNPN, CDR2 SVGIG (reference sequence). The CDR3 DNA is TGTGCCTGGAGCGCCGGTGTGGGCAATCAGCCCCAGCATTTT. Translated: CAWSAGVGNQPQHF.

This clone has a count of ten or more. The chain is built from TRBV29-1 and TRBJ1-4; maybe TRBD1 (6 bases). With 3 bases removed from V and 8 bases from J, the gap between germline ends came to 10 bases. This CDR3 comprises 12 residues. CDR1 and CDR2 (germline): SQVTM, ANQGSEA. The CDR3 here is CSVDRGGEKLFF. In DNA form, the CDR3 reads TGCAGCGTTGACAGGGGTGGGGAAAAACTGTTTTTT. The complete variable domain, with remaining parts taken from reference TRBV29-1 and TRBJ1-4, reads SAVISQKPSRDICQRGTSLTIQCQVDSQVTMMFWYRQQPGQSLTLIATANQGSEATYESGFVIDKFPISRPNLTFSTLTVSNMSPEDSSIYLCSVDRGGEKLFFGSGTQLSVL.

There are many counts of this clone. The chain combines TRBV6-5 with TRBJ2-5; maybe TRBD1 (6 bases). V was cut by 5 bases and J by 13 bases, with 20 bases left in between. The germline gives CDR1 MNHEY, CDR2 SVGAGI. There are 13 residues in the CDR3. The CDR3 reads CASSRAADRGTYF. The CDR3 bases are TGTGCCAGCAGTCGCGCAGCGGACAGAGGAACGTACTTC.

This clone was found many times. The chain combines TRBV7-9 with TRBJ1-1, with 7 bases that match TRBD1. The V and J ends lost 2 bases and 6 bases, in that order; junction bases with no gene match: 12. The CDR3 has 16 amino acids. CDR1 and CDR2 from the germline V gene are SEHNR and FQNEAQ (reference sequence). CDR3 sequence (DNA): TGTGCCAGCAGCTTATTGGGTGACAGGGTGCACTCTGAAGCTTTCTTT. It translates to CASSLLGDRVHSEAFF.

This sequence joins TRBV4-1 and TRBJ2-5, with 10 bases lining up with TRBD2. The germline V gene encodes CDR1 MGHRA and CDR2 YSYEKL. This CDR3 region has 17 residues. J lost 1 base, V lost 1 base, and 6 bases had no gene match. The CDR3 DNA is TGCGCCAGCAGCCAAGGGGATAGCGGGAGGCGCCAAGAGACCCAGTACTTC. This translates into CASSQGDSGRRQETQYF.

This clone was seen repeatedly, ten times or more. The genes are TRBV18 and TRBJ2-5; 9 positions agree with TRBD1. Losses at the gene ends were 4 bases for V and 4 bases for J; bases not matched to a gene: 16. Germline V gene sequence: CDR1 KGHSH, CDR2 LQKENI. The length of the CDR3 is 18 residues. CDR3 DNA: TGTGCCAGCTCACTTTTCTACAATTCTGACAGGGGGGGAGAGACCCAGTACTTC. Translated: CASSLFYNSDRGGETQYF. Together with reference TRBV18 and TRBJ2-5, the CDR3 gives the full variable domain: NAGVMQNPRHLVRRRGQEARLRCSPMKGHSHVYWYRQLPEEGLKFMVYLQKENIIDESGMPKERFSAEFPKEGPSILRIQQVVRGDSAAYFCASSLFYNSDRGGETQYFGPGTRLLVL.

This clone has ten or more counts. The rearrangement uses TRBV5-5 and TRBJ2-3, with D hard to call. V was pared by 2 bases and J by 6 bases, with 7 bases between. Per germline, CDR1 SGHKS and CDR2 YYEKEE (reference sequence). The CDR3 covers 12 residues. CDR3 sequence: CASSLSFDTQYF. The CDR3 DNA sequence: TGTGCCAGCAGCTTATCTTTCGATACGCAGTATTTT.

This clone occurred many times. The chain recombines TRBV4-2 with TRBJ2-7; D is perhaps TRBD2 (6 bases). The V gene lost 3 bases and the J gene lost 0 bases, with 15 bases spanning the gap. Per germline, CDR1 LGHNA and CDR2 YNFKEQ. The CDR3 spans 16 residues. For the CDR3, the DNA is TGTGCCAGCAGCCATGGGGGGACCAGTCTCTCCTACGAGCAGTACTTC. Its protein product is CASSHGGTSLSYEQYF.

This clone is medium-sized in the sample. The gene calls are TRBV19 and TRBJ1-1; maybe TRBD1 (5 bases). The CDR3 runs to 13 residues. Germline values: CDR1 LNHDA, CDR2 SQIVND (reference sequence). V gave up 10 bases and J gave up 0 bases, with 12 bases separating them. The CDR3: CATRQSMNTEAFF. The CDR3 DNA is TGTGCCACCCGACAGAGCATGAACACTGAAGCTTTCTTT.